This is a list of T cell receptor beta chains from one sample in a study of naive CD8 T cells in extremely preterm neonates. TCRdb's copy holds only in-frame clones and misses some; the assay was immunoSEQ multiplex PCR. The sample carries about 23,000 clones, roughly 88% recorded once. Sequenced material: naive CD8+ T cells from cord blood. The receptors here all came from a boy who was born preterm. The CDR3 runs from the conserved cysteine through the conserved F or W. The D gene is left open where the match is weak. Size values are once, few and many counts, or a class for expanded clones, and some rows have none.

abundance	v_gene	d_gene	j_gene	CDR3nt	CDR3aa
.	TRBV6-4	.	TRBJ1-2	TGTGCCAGCAGTGACCGGGACACCAAAAACTATGGCTACACCTTC	CASSDRDTKNYGYTF
.	TRBV7-6	TRBD2	TRBJ2-7	TGTGCCAGCAGCCCAGCGGGGGGGCCCTACGAGCAGTACTTC	CASSPAGGPYEQYF
.	TRBV19	.	TRBJ1-1	TGTGCCAGTAGTATAGCGGTGAACACTGAAGCTTTCTTT	CASSIAVNTEAFF
.	TRBV4-1	TRBD2	TRBJ2-3	TGCGCCAGCAGCCTCAGCAGACTAGCGGGGGGTGCAGATACGCAGTATTTT	CASSLSRLAGGADTQYF
.	TRBV5-4	.	TRBJ2-3	TGTGCCAGCAGCTTGAGCGGTAGCACAGATACGCAGTATTTT	CASSLSGSTDTQYF
.	TRBV7-6	.	TRBJ1-1	TGTGCCAGCAGCTTGACAGGGAACACTGAAGCTTTCTTT	CASSLTGNTEAFF
.	TRBV4-3	.	TRBJ1-2	TGCGCCAGCAGCCAAGACAACTATGGCTACACCTTC	CASSQDNYGYTF
.	TRBV27	.	TRBJ1-5	TGTGCCAGCAGTTTAATGAGCAATCAGCCCCAGCATTTT	CASSLMSNQPQHF
.	TRBV10-3	TRBD2	TRBJ2-7	TGTGCCATCAGTGAGAGCGCTAGCGGGACCTACGAGCAGTACTTC	CAISESASGTYEQYF
.	TRBV29-1	TRBD1	TRBJ2-7	TGCAGCGTTGAAGGGACAGGGGCCTACGAGCAGTACTTC	CSVEGTGAYEQYF
.	TRBV19	.	TRBJ2-7	TGTGCCAGTAGTATCGCAGGAGGATACGAGCAGTACTTC	CASSIAGGYEQYF
.	TRBV9	.	TRBJ1-2	TGTGCCAGCAGCGTAGACAGTAACTATGGCTACACCTTC	CASSVDSNYGYTF
once	TRBV4-1	.	TRBJ2-7	TGCGCCAGCAGCCAAGACTGGGCCTACGAGCAGTACTTC	CASSQDWAYEQYF
.	TRBV4-1	TRBD2	TRBJ2-7	TGCGCCAGCAGCCAAGATCTAGCGGTCTACGAGCAGTACTTC	CASSQDLAVYEQYF
.	TRBV27	TRBD1	TRBJ1-5	TGTGCCAGCAGTTTCGGACAGGGTCAGCCCCAGCATTTT	CASSFGQGQPQHF
.	TRBV30	.	TRBJ2-5	TGTGCCTGGGAGGGAGACCAAGAGACCCAGTACTTC	CAWEGDQETQYF
once	TRBV29-1	.	TRBJ2-7	TGCAGCGTTGAAGCAGGGGCCTACGAGCAGTACTTC	CSVEAGAYEQYF
.	TRBV21-1	.	TRBJ2-7	TGTGCCAGCAGCAAAGGCGGCAACTCCTACGAGCAGTACTTC	CASSKGGNSYEQYF
.	TRBV7-9	.	TRBJ2-7	TGTGCCAGCAGCCCCGGGACCCACTACGAGCAGTACTTC	CASSPGTHYEQYF
once	TRBV11-2	TRBD2	TRBJ2-7	TGTGCCAGCAGCTTAGGGATAGCGGGCTACGAGCAGTACTTC	CASSLGIAGYEQYF
.	TRBV7-3	TRBD1	TRBJ2-2	TGTGCCAGCAGCTTACAGGGGGCCGGGGAGCTGTTTTTT	CASSLQGAGELFF
.	TRBV5-1	.	TRBJ2-7	TGCGCCAGCAGCTTGGGTGACACCTACGAGCAGTACTTC	CASSLGDTYEQYF
few	TRBV30	.	TRBJ1-1	TGTGCCTGGAGTCTAACCAGGAACACTGAAGCTTTCTTT	CAWSLTRNTEAFF
.	TRBV19	TRBD1	TRBJ1-1	TGTGCCAGTAGTATGGGACAGGGCACTGAAGCTTTCTTT	CASSMGQGTEAFF
.	TRBV29-1	TRBD1	TRBJ2-7	TGCAGCGTACAGGGGTACTCCTACGAGCAGTACTTC	CSVQGYSYEQYF
.	TRBV6-5	.	TRBJ1-1	TGTGCCAGCAGTTACTCGGGAAGCGCTGAAGCTTTCTTT	CASSYSGSAEAFF
.	TRBV27	TRBD2	TRBJ2-7	TGTGCCAGCAGTTTAGGGACTAGCGGGGGTTACGAGCAGTACTTC	CASSLGTSGGYEQYF
.	TRBV19	.	TRBJ2-7	TGTGCCAGTAGTAGCGGGGCCTACGAGCAGTACTTC	CASSSGAYEQYF
.	TRBV19	.	TRBJ1-2	TGTGCCAGTAGAGGGGGGAACTATGGCTACACCTTC	CASRGGNYGYTF
.	TRBV7-3	.	TRBJ2-5	TGTGCCAGCAGCTTACAGGGAGAGACCCAGTACTTC	CASSLQGETQYF
.	TRBV9	.	TRBJ1-2	TGTGCCAGCAGCGTAGACAGGCGCTCTAACTATGGCTACACCTTC	CASSVDRRSNYGYTF
.	TRBV4-1	.	TRBJ1-6	TGCGCCAGCAGGGCACCCCTCCACTTT	CASRAPLHF
.	TRBV4-1	.	TRBJ2-3	TGCGCCAGCAGCGAGTGGGGGGGCACAGATACGCAGTATTTT	CASSEWGGTDTQYF
.	TRBV4-1	TRBD1	TRBJ2-4	TGCGCCAGCAGCCAAGGACAGGGAAACATTCAGTACTTC	CASSQGQGNIQYF
.	TRBV4-3	.	TRBJ2-2	TGCGCCAGCAGCCACAGGGACACCGGGGAGCTGTTTTTT	CASSHRDTGELFF
.	TRBV10-3	TRBD1	TRBJ1-1	TGTGCCATCAGGGGGACAGGTTGGGAAAACACTGAAGCTTTCTTT	CAIRGTGWENTEAFF
.	TRBV12-5	.	TRBJ2-4	TGTGCTAGTGGTTTGGGCAGGGGCATTCAGTACTTC	CASGLGRGIQYF
.	TRBV13	.	TRBJ2-7	TGTGCCAGCAGCTTAGTAAGACTAGCCTACGAGCAGTACTTC	CASSLVRLAYEQYF
.	TRBV4-2	TRBD2	TRBJ2-5	TGTGCCAGCAGCGGACGGACTAGCGGGGGAGGGGAGACCCAGTACTTC	CASSGRTSGGGETQYF
.	TRBV7-3	TRBD1	TRBJ2-7	TGTGCCAGCAGCTTAGGGACAGGGTACGAGCAGTACTTC	CASSLGTGYEQYF
.	TRBV10-2	TRBD2	TRBJ2-7	TGCGCCAGCAGTGAGTCGGGACTAGCGGGGTACGAGCAGTACTTC	CASSESGLAGYEQYF
.	TRBV9	.	TRBJ2-7	TGTGCCAGCAGCGTAGGACTAGCCTACGAGCAGTACTTC	CASSVGLAYEQYF
.	TRBV7-8	.	TRBJ2-2	TGTGCCAGCAGCTTAGCCAGGAACACCGGGGAGCTGTTTTTT	CASSLARNTGELFF
once	TRBV19	.	TRBJ1-2	TGTGCCAGTAGTTGGACAGCTAACTATGGCTACACCTTC	CASSWTANYGYTF
.	TRBV4-3	.	TRBJ1-2	TGCGCCAGCAGCCAAGTCAAGTGGGAGGGCTACACCTTC	CASSQVKWEGYTF
.	TRBV9	.	TRBJ2-7	TGTGCCAGCAGCGTAGGACACTCCTACGAGCAGTACTTC	CASSVGHSYEQYF
.	TRBV30	TRBD2	TRBJ2-5	TGTGCCTGGAGTGGACTAGCGGAAGAGACCCAGTACTTC	CAWSGLAEETQYF
once	TRBV19	TRBD1	TRBJ1-1	TGTGCCAGTACAGGGGGGAACACTGAAGCTTTCTTT	CASTGGNTEAFF
.	TRBV19	.	TRBJ2-7	TGTGCCAGTAGTACCGGACAGTCCTACGAGCAGTACTTC	CASSTGQSYEQYF
.	TRBV5-1	TRBD1	TRBJ2-3	TGCGCCAGCCACCGGGACAGGGACACAGATACGCAGTATTTT	CASHRDRDTDTQYF
few	TRBV4-1	.	TRBJ1-2	TGCGCCAGCAGCCAAGGGGAATATGGCTACACCTTC	CASSQGEYGYTF
.	TRBV19	.	TRBJ1-2	TGTGCCACTGACAGCTATGGCTACACCTTC	CATDSYGYTF
.	TRBV27	TRBD1	TRBJ1-2	TGTGCCAGCAGTTTATATCAGGGGGCTAACTATGGCTACACCTTC	CASSLYQGANYGYTF
.	TRBV2	TRBD1	TRBJ2-7	TGTGCCAGCAGCCCTACAGGGGGCTACGAGCAGTACTTC	CASSPTGGYEQYF
.	TRBV4-3	TRBD1	TRBJ2-7	TGCGCCAGCAGCCAAGACAGGGGGTACGAGCAGTACTTC	CASSQDRGYEQYF